A selection of T cell receptor beta chains follows, all from one sample in a study of blood T cells in healthy people across ages. TCRdb used MiXCR to reprocess the 5' RACE reads, holding one entry per CDR3 protein. The table has over 550,000 distinct CDR3 sequences, approximately 30% seen once. The sequenced sample consisted of blood. Receptor source: a woman older than 75 in good health. CDR3s include the opening cysteine and the closing phenylalanine or tryptophan.

v_gene,j_gene,CDR3aa
TRBV15,TRBJ1-1,CATSRERTGGYRAFF
TRBV2,TRBJ1-1,CASNQGSANTEAFF
TRBV5-1,TRBJ1-1,CASSPHGSNTEAFF
TRBV5-5,TRBJ2-5,CASSWGQGLETQYF
TRBV4-2,TRBJ2-2,CASSQEYRPGEELFF
TRBV28,TRBJ1-2,CASTPKGATPYGYTF
TRBV7-8,TRBJ2-3,CASSPRDPRTDTQYF
TRBV7-6,TRBJ1-6,CASSPATGESYNSPLHF
TRBV7-9,.,CVSSLTRTGEDEQYF
TRBV28,TRBJ1-1,CASTAGVNTEAFF
TRBV10-3,TRBJ2-3,CAIQGQGQGQYF
TRBV20-1,TRBJ1-1,CSGVRVADTEAFF
TRBV7-6,TRBJ1-4,CASSLGTGVANEKLFF
TRBV7-8,TRBJ2-3,CATVAGGGPDTQYF
TRBV28,TRBJ2-7,CASSSSGTGNYEQYF
TRBV7-2,TRBJ1-1,CASSPRGPNTEAFF
TRBV5-5,TRBJ2-7,CASSKQTGGEQYF
TRBV30,TRBJ2-7,CAWSGGGTQYEQYF
TRBV12-3/TRBV12-4,TRBJ1-6,CASSYTLYNSPLHF
TRBV18,TRBJ2-3,CASSPYSDTQYF
TRBV12-3/TRBV12-4,TRBJ2-5,CASNGGSTETQYF
TRBV27,TRBJ2-2,CASSLSPPRGGATGELFF
TRBV20-1,TRBJ2-1,CSVPGGAYQQFF
TRBV28,TRBJ1-5,CASSFWGNQPQHF
TRBV6-1,TRBJ1-2,CASSEVGTGYGYTF
TRBV7-2,TRBJ2-1,CASSLRVMSEQFF
TRBV12-3/TRBV12-4,TRBJ2-7,CASSLSSPYEQYF
TRBV13,TRBJ2-3,CASSARQGLIEDTQYF
TRBV6-6,TRBJ2-7,CASATGGYEQYF